The 10 T cell receptor beta chains below all came from one sample that was sequenced in a study of blood T cell repertoires in COVID-19. Profiled with immunoSEQ multiplex PCR; TCRdb holds only in-frame clones, not every one. Altogether about 160,000 clones are present, about 93% being singletons, with the ten largest covering 4.6%. The sample taken for sequencing was peripheral blood. Every receptor here comes from a woman in her forties or fifties with acute or convalescent COVID-19.

This chain links TRBV19 with TRBJ1-4, with TRBD1 matching over 8 bases. Germline CDR1 and CDR2: LNHDA and SQIVND (reference sequence). CDR3 length equals 14 residues. The V gene end was trimmed by 5 bases and the J gene end by 4 bases; junction bases not matched to a gene: 3. For the CDR3, the DNA is TGTGCCAGTAGTGCCGACAGGGGTAATGAAAAACTGTTTTTT. Protein product: CASSADRGNEKLFF.

V and J are TRBV5-1 and TRBJ2-5, with D perhaps TRBD1 (6 bases). The CDR3 covers 15 residues. CDR1 and CDR2 (germline): SGHRS, YFSETQ. Between the trimmed V and J ends, which lost 2 bases and 5 bases, there was a span of 16 bases. The CDR3 loop is CASSFSGHPGETQYF. CDR3 DNA: TGCGCCAGCAGCTTTTCGGGACACCCTGGGGAGACCCAGTACTTC.

The V call is TRBV30, the J call TRBJ1-2; D might be TRBD1 (6 bases). The CDR3 runs to 14 residues. Trimming removed 2 bases from V and 4 bases from J, with 14 bases in between. The germline V gene encodes CDR1 GTSNPN and CDR2 SVGIG (reference sequence). The CDR3 here is CAWSWRGGSYGYTF. The CDR3 nucleotides are TGTGCCTGGAGTTGGAGAGGGGGTAGCTATGGCTACACCTTC.

The J gene is TRBJ2-7, the V gene TRBV18; 9 bases agree with TRBD1. CDR1 and CDR2 (germline): KGHSH, LQKENI. This CDR3 spans 15 amino acids. Germline trimming cut 1 base from V and 5 bases from J; bases unmatched to any gene: 6. This CDR3 reads CASSPLTGGPHEQYF. The CDR3 region has the DNA TGTGCCAGCTCACCACTGACAGGGGGTCCCCACGAGCAGTACTTC.

The genes are TRBV3-1 (or the pseudogene TRBV3-2) and TRBJ2-2; TRBD2 agrees at 12 bases. Germline-derived CDR1 and CDR2 are LGHDT and YNNKEL (reference sequence). V shed 5 bases and J 1 base; nucleotides not matched to a gene: 2. The CDR3 is made up of 16 amino acids. The CDR3 reads CASSLGLAGNTGELFF. The CDR3 DNA follows: TGTGCCAGCAGCTTGGGACTAGCGGGGAACACCGGGGAGCTGTTTTTT.

The chain combines TRBV28 with TRBJ1-1; TRBD1 matches at 11 bases. Unmatched junction bases numbered 11, after V lost 7 bases and J lost 4 bases. CDR1 is MDHEN, CDR2 SYDVKM, per germline. The CDR3 covers 16 residues. This CDR3 is CASIPPGDRGSTEAFF. The DNA of the CDR3 is TGTGCCAGCATCCCCCCTGGGGACAGGGGGAGCACTGAAGCTTTCTTT.

This chain joins TRBV1 and TRBJ2-3; the tabulated D call, TRBD2, remains unverified against the DNA. TRBV1 is assigned pseudogene status. The CDR3 consists of 20 residues. The chain's CDR3 is CTSSQGLPLVLEGLTDTQYF. CDR3 DNA: TGCACCAGCAGCCAAGGACTCCCGCTCGTCCTGGAAGGTCTCACAGATACGCAGTATTTT.

V usage is TRBV28 and J usage is TRBJ2-3; the D is unclear. CDR1 MDHEN and CDR2 SYDVKM come from the germline V gene. Deletions cut 3 bases from V and 0 bases from J, with 7 bases between. The CDR3 covers 14 residues. For the CDR3, the DNA is TGTGCCAGCAGTTTCACATCTAGCACAGATACGCAGTATTTT. Protein: CASSFTSSTDTQYF.

The chain is built from TRBV7-9 and TRBJ2-3; 8 bases align to TRBD1. The ends lost 3 bases at V and 3 bases at J; junction bases unmatched: 11. The CDR3 has 17 amino acids. From germline, CDR1 is SEHNR and CDR2 FQNEAQ (reference sequence). CDR3 coding DNA: TGTGCCAGCAGCTTCCTGCTAGGACAGGGAACAACAGATACGCAGTATTTT. Protein: CASSFLLGQGTTDTQYF.

V gene TRBV4-1 combines with J gene TRBJ1-1; the match to TRBD1 covers 8 bases. The CDR3 has 15 amino acids. V gave up 0 bases and J gave up 5 bases; unmatched junction bases: 5. Germline V lookup: CDR1 MGHRA, CDR2 YSYEKL. CDR3 residues: CASSQEKQGETEAFF. In DNA, the CDR3 is TGCGCCAGCAGCCAAGAGAAACAGGGGGAGACTGAAGCTTTCTTT.